The rows below give T cell receptor beta chains drawn from one sample of a study of blood T cell repertoires in COVID-19. Generated by immunoSEQ multiplex PCR, the TCRdb table keeps only in-frame clones and is missing some. The table includes 25,000 to 35,000 clones, 75% to 90% detected once. The specimen sequenced was peripheral blood. These receptors all stem from a man aged 80 or over with acute or convalescent COVID-19. Both conserved end residues are part of each CDR3. The order of the fields is V gene, D gene, J gene, clone size, CDR3 length, CDR3 DNA, CDR3 protein. The D gene is left open where the match is weak. Rows give clone size only sometimes, using once, few, many, or a class for an expanded clone.

TRBV7-9,NA,TRBJ1-4,NA,14,TGTGCCAGCAGCTTAGGGGCGGGTAGCGAAAAACTGTTTTTT,CASSLGAGSEKLFF
TRBV2,TRBD2,TRBJ2-5,NA,17,TGTGCCAGCAGTGGCCTCATCGGCGGGAGGGAACAAGAGACCCAGTACTTC,CASSGLIGGREQETQYF
TRBV24-1,NA,TRBJ1-4,NA,16,TGTGCCACCAGTGATTTTTATTCAGGGAAAGGGGAAAAACTGTTTTTT,CATSDFYSGKGEKLFF
TRBV19,TRBD1,TRBJ2-6,NA,16,TGTGCCAGTAGTACGACAGGGGGAGGTGGGGCCAACGTCCTGACTTTC,CASSTTGGGGANVLTF
TRBV19,TRBD1,TRBJ1-4,NA,14,TGTGCCAGTAGCCAGGGGGGAACTAATGAAAAACTGTTTTTT,CASSQGGTNEKLFF
TRBV6-4,NA,TRBJ2-1,NA,16,TGTGCCAGCAGTGACGATGCGGGCCCAGGCTACAATGAGCAGTTCTTC,CASSDDAGPGYNEQFF
TRBV2,TRBD1,TRBJ1-4,NA,15,TGTGCCAGCAGGGTGACAGGGAAATGGGATGAAAAACTGTTTTTT,CASRVTGKWDEKLFF
TRBV18,NA,TRBJ1-1,NA,10,TGTGCCAGCCCTAGACGCAGAGCTTTCTTT,CASPRRRAFF
TRBV20-1,TRBD1,TRBJ2-1,NA,12,TGCAGTGCTAGTGAAGGACAGGTCGAGCAGTTCTTC,CSASEGQVEQFF
TRBV5-1,TRBD2,TRBJ2-7,NA,18,TGCGCCAGCAGCTTGGTCGGACAGGTGACTAGCGGGAGCTACGAGCAGTACTTC,CASSLVGQVTSGSYEQYF
TRBV20-1,NA,TRBJ1-1,NA,11,TGCAGTGCAGCTCAGAACACTGAAGCTTTCTTT,CSAAQNTEAFF
TRBV11-2,TRBD1,TRBJ2-7,NA,15,TGTGCCAGCAGCTTCCGACAGGGGGGGCCCTACGAGCAGTACTTC,CASSFRQGGPYEQYF
TRBV7-2,TRBD1,TRBJ2-2,NA,19,TGTGCCAGCAGCTTAAACCCCCTTTCGACAGGGTTGTTTACCGGGGAGCTGTTTTTT,CASSLNPLSTGLFTGELFF
TRBV10-3,NA,TRBJ1-1,NA,15,TGTGCCATCAGACACAACAGGGTTACGAACACTGAAGCTTTCTTT,CAIRHNRVTNTEAFF
TRBV18,NA,TRBJ2-4,NA,15,TGTGCCAGCTCACCCACCGGGACACCAATGAACATTCAGTACTTC,CASSPTGTPMNIQYF
TRBV19,NA,TRBJ2-2,NA,14,TGTGCCAGTAGTATAGTCAGCGCCACCGGGGAGCTGTTTTTT,CASSIVSATGELFF
TRBV28,TRBD1,TRBJ2-3,NA,24,TGTGCCAGCAGTCTTGTTGTTGACAGGGCGCCGCTTCGTACACCAACGACTAGCACAGATACGCAGTATTTT,CASSLVVDRAPLRTPTTSTDTQYF
TRBV6-1,TRBD2,TRBJ2-3,NA,18,TGTGCCAGCAGTGAAGCTAGCGGGAGGGCCGAGTCCCCAGATACGCAGTATTTT,CASSEASGRAESPDTQYF
TRBV6-1,NA,TRBJ1-2,NA,15,TGTGCCAGCAGTGAAGGTTACCAGGGTGTGCGGGGCTACACCTTC,CASSEGYQGVRGYTF
TRBV5-8,NA,TRBJ1-6,NA,17,TGTGCCAGCAGCGTTGGGGCGGGGAGCTCCTATAATTCACCCCTCCACTTT,CASSVGAGSSYNSPLHF
TRBV28,NA,TRBJ2-1,few,13,TGTGCCAGCAGTTTAGTCAGGGGGGATGAGCAGTTCTTC,CASSLVRGDEQFF
TRBV7-9,NA,TRBJ1-3,NA,13,TGTGCCAGCAGCCTGGACACCAGAAACACCATATATTTT,CASSLDTRNTIYF
TRBV18,TRBD1,TRBJ1-1,NA,15,TGTGCCAGCTCACCGGCAGGGGGGCTGAACACTGAAGCTTTCTTT,CASSPAGGLNTEAFF
TRBV20-1,NA,TRBJ2-5,NA,12,TGCAGTGCTAGTGGGAGACAAGAGACCCAGTACTTC,CSASGRQETQYF
TRBV10-1,NA,TRBJ1-1,once,15,TGCGCCAGCAGTGAGTCGCAGGGAATGAACACTGAAGCTTTCTTT,CASSESQGMNTEAFF
TRBV28,TRBD1,TRBJ2-1,NA,16,TGTGCCAGCAGAAAAACCGGACAGGGAAATCTGGGTGAGCAGTTCTTC,CASRKTGQGNLGEQFF
TRBV6-5,NA,TRBJ1-4,few,14,TGTGCCAGCAGTTACGGGCAACATAATGAAAAACTGTTTTTT,CASSYGQHNEKLFF
TRBV27,NA,TRBJ1-5,NA,14,TGTGCCAGCAGTTTACGGGAATTTGGTCAGCCCCAGCATTTT,CASSLREFGQPQHF
TRBV5-1,TRBD2,TRBJ2-7,NA,15,TGCGCCAGCAGGACTAGCGGCCGTGATACCTACGAGCAGTACTTC,CASRTSGRDTYEQYF
TRBV3-1/TRBV3-2,NA,TRBJ2-3,NA,15,TGTGCCAGCAGCCAAGAAATCCGGGGCACAGATACGCAGTATTTT,CASSQEIRGTDTQYF
TRBV18,NA,TRBJ1-3,NA,17,TGTGCCAGCTCACCTTTAAGCTCAGGGCCCGGTGGAAACACCATATATTTT,CASSPLSSGPGGNTIYF